Listed here is a single T cell receptor beta chain. The CDR3 has 17 residues. Trimming cost V 6 bases and J 4 bases; bases outside gene matches: 6. Per the germline V gene, CDR1 is ENHRY and CDR2 is SYGVKD. These data originate in a study of long-term antiretroviral therapy in people with HIV. The run of the v3.0 immunoSEQ assay was at survey level. Data came from immunoSEQ multiplex PCR; TCRdb stores just in-frame clones and leaves some out. The table has about 22,000 clones, about 79% seen once. The sequenced sample was unsorted PBMCs, obtained 0.1 years before starting antiretroviral therapy. This TCR was recovered from a man between 18 and 29 years old with HIV. V and J are TRBV10-3 and TRBJ2-1; 16 nucleotides line up with TRBD2. The CDR3 sequence: CAIRPGTSGRGYNEQFF. The CDR3, as DNA: TGTGCCATCAGGCCCGGGACTAGCGGGAGGGGATACAATGAGCAGTTCTTC.